The 32 T cell receptor beta chains presented below share a single source sample, sequenced in a study of shared clonotypes between healthy human individuals. Assay: immunoSEQ multiplex PCR; the TCRdb copy retains only in-frame clones and omits some. This sample has 2,500,000 or so clones, with 90% to 95% found just once. The sequenced material came from naive CD4+ T cells sorted from blood. As for subset: CD45RA+ positively selected. Receptors originate from a man younger than 30 in good health.

V usage is TRBV10-3 and J usage is TRBJ2-3; 9 positions agree with TRBD2. The CDR3 contains 17 residues. The ends lost 0 bases at V and 1 base at J; junction bases unmatched: 5. Germline CDR1 ENHRY, CDR2 SYGVKD. In DNA form, the CDR3 reads TGTGCCATCAGTGAGTCGCTAGCGGGGCGGGGCACAGATACGCAGTATTTT. Its translation: CAISESLAGRGTDTQYF.

This chain connects TRBV4-1 to TRBJ1-1; D gene ambiguous. CDR1 MGHRA and CDR2 YSYEKL come from the germline V gene. Trimming took off 0 bases at V and 2 bases at J, with 4 bases between the two ends. The CDR3 runs to 13 residues. The CDR3 spells CASSQEENTEAFF. CDR3 DNA: TGCGCCAGCAGCCAAGAAGAAAACACTGAAGCTTTCTTT.

A few counts support this clone. Different DNA sequences within this sample yield the same CDR3. The chain employs TRBV5-1 and TRBJ1-5, with 9 bases aligning to TRBD1. CDR3 length: 14 residues. In germline, CDR1 is SGHRS, CDR2 YFSETQ. The V segment lost 3 bases and the J segment 4 bases; nucleotides outside the gene matches: 2. As DNA, the CDR3 is TGCGCCAGCAGCTCGACAGGGGGTAATCAGCCCCAGCATTTT. It translates to CASSSTGGNQPQHF.

The V and J genes are TRBV4-1 and TRBJ2-1; D tentatively fits TRBD1 or TRBD2 (6 bases each). The CDR3 consists of 17 residues. Trimming cost V 6 bases and J 9 bases, with 27 bases left between them. Germline-derived CDR1 and CDR2 are MGHRA and YSYEKL. This CDR3 is CASSRQDPPSQGGEQFF. In DNA, the CDR3 is TGCGCCAGCAGTCGCCAAGACCCGCCGTCACAGGGAGGTGAGCAGTTCTTC.

This clone was found a few times. The V and J genes are TRBV30 and TRBJ1-3, with no clear D. The CDR3 covers 14 residues. V lost 1 base, J lost 7 bases, and 14 bases lay in between. Germline V CDR1 and CDR2: GTSNPN, SVGIG (reference sequence). The CDR3 protein is CAWSDGTGGNTIYF. CDR3 coding DNA: TGTGCCTGGAGTGATGGAACGGGCGGGAACACCATATATTTT.

The count of this clone is one. The gene calls are TRBV6-6 and TRBJ2-7, with TRBD1 matching over 9 bases. Trimming cost V 5 bases and J 5 bases; bases outside gene matches: 7. The CDR3 spans 14 residues. CDR1 and CDR2 from the germline V gene are MNHNY and SVGAGI (reference sequence). CDR3 nucleotide sequence: TGTGCCAGCAGTGGGACAGGGAAGAGCGACGAGCAGTACTTC. This encodes CASSGTGKSDEQYF.

In the case of this clone: One junction end does not reproduce the germline sequence, and a read error may be involved. The rearrangement joins TRBV18 to TRBJ1-2; a weak D match, TRBD1 (5 bases). This CDR3 is built from 16 residues. CDR1 KGHSH and CDR2 LQKENI come from the germline V gene. CDR3 bases: TGTGCCAGCTCACCGTTGACAGACCGGGGAGGGTTTGGCTACGCCTTC. It codes for CASSPLTDRGGFGYAF.

The chain has TRBV5-4 and TRBJ1-1; no clear D. V was clipped by 2 bases and J by 1 base, with 6 bases between them. The germline gives CDR1 SGHNT, CDR2 YYREEE (reference sequence). CDR3 length: 13 amino acids. CDR3 nucleotides: TGTGCCAGCAGCTTTTTCGAGAACACTGAAGCTTTCTTT. Translating it yields CASSFFENTEAFF.

V gene TRBV6-1 combines with J gene TRBJ1-5; no reliable D call. CDR1 is MNHNS and CDR2 is SASEGT in the germline V gene. Between the trimmed V and J ends, which lost 0 bases and 1 base, there was a span of 7 bases. The CDR3 length is 15 residues. CDR3 sequence: CASSEATISNQPQHF. Written as DNA, the CDR3 is TGTGCCAGCAGTGAAGCTACCATCAGCAATCAGCCCCAGCATTTT.

This clone was counted a single time. Its ends do not fully match the called genes, so a read error is possible. This chain uses TRBV19 with TRBJ2-3; 10 bases fit TRBD2. The CDR3 is 15 residues long. Germline CDR1 LNHDA, CDR2 SQIVND (reference sequence). Here the CDR3 reads CASTNGAGGPDTQYF. The CDR3 DNA follows: TGTGCTAGTACCAATGGAGCGGGGGGGCCAGATACGCAGTATTTT.

This clone was counted a single time. Other DNA sequences in the same sample also yield this CDR3. The rearrangement uses TRBV27 and TRBJ2-2; D not certain. This CDR3 has 14 residues. CDR1 is MNHEY, CDR2 SMNVEV, per germline (reference sequence). Trimming left V 1 base short and J 3 bases short, with 6 bases between. The chain's CDR3 is CASSLLTDTGELFF. The CDR3 DNA sequence: TGTGCCAGCAGTTTATTGACTGACACCGGGGAGCTGTTTTTT.

This clone was recorded once. This rearrangement joins TRBV6-1 to TRBJ2-1; possibly TRBD2 for D (6 bases). The CDR3 is 15 residues long. CDR1 and CDR2 (germline): MNHNS, SASEGT. Trimming took 6 bases from V and 4 from J, leaving 16 bases between them. The CDR3 is CASRTRPEVYNEQFF. The CDR3 nucleotides are TGTGCCAGCAGGACTAGGCCTGAGGTATACAATGAGCAGTTCTTC.

The chain couples TRBV6-4 to TRBJ2-1; TRBD2 is a possible D gene (5 bases). V gave up 5 bases and J gave up 9 bases, with 17 bases separating them. The CDR3 contains 14 residues. CDR1 MRHNA and CDR2 SNTAGT come from the germline V gene. The CDR3 bases are TGTGCCAGCAGTAGGGCTAGCTCGGTAGGTGAGCAGTTCTTC. Translation gives CASSRASSVGEQFF.

This clone was found once. This sample includes further DNA sequences coding for the same CDR3. The rearrangement joins TRBV11-2 to TRBJ2-7; D unclear. V lost 1 base to trimming and J lost 2 bases, with 6 bases between them. CDR3 length equals 13 residues. Germline values: CDR1 SGHAT, CDR2 FQNNGV. DNA of the CDR3: TGTGCCAGCAGCTTAGGACTCGCCTACGAGCAGTACTTC. Encoded protein: CASSLGLAYEQYF.

This clone was recorded only once. The chain employs TRBV19 and TRBJ2-6; either TRBD1 or TRBD2 may supply D (6 bases each). The CDR3 is 17 residues long. V lost 3 bases to trimming and J lost 3 bases, with 15 bases between them. From germline, CDR1 is LNHDA and CDR2 SQIVND (reference sequence). This CDR3 reads CASSISGAKFGANVLTF. For the CDR3, the DNA is TGTGCCAGTAGTATCTCGGGGGCGAAATTTGGGGCCAACGTCCTGACTTTC.

This chain connects TRBV9 to TRBJ1-2; TRBD1 matches 10 bases. This CDR3 comprises 13 residues. Losses at the gene ends were 4 bases for V and 7 bases for J; bases not matched to a gene: 4. The germline gives CDR1 SGDLS, CDR2 YYNGEE. CDR3 DNA sequence: TGTGCCAGCAGCACCCGGGACAGGGGTGGCTACACCTTC. This encodes CASSTRDRGGYTF.

The J gene is TRBJ1-2, the V gene TRBV2; a possible D gene is TRBD1 (6 bases). Germline V gene lookup returns CDR1 SNHLY and CDR2 FYNNEI. Trimming removed 3 bases from V and 2 bases from J, with 22 bases in between. The CDR3 runs to 18 residues. This CDR3 is CASSDLGERGGANYGYTF. The CDR3, as DNA: TGTGCCAGCAGTGATTTGGGAGAACGGGGGGGCGCAAACTATGGCTACACCTTC.

This chain uses TRBV2 with TRBJ1-4; D uncertain. The CDR3 loop spans 13 amino acids. Trimming removed 8 bases at V and 0 bases at J, with 7 bases between. The germline V gene encodes CDR1 SNHLY and CDR2 FYNNEI. The CDR3 loop is CASHGSTNEKLFF. The CDR3, as DNA: TGTGCCAGCCACGGATCAACTAATGAAAAACTGTTTTTT.

A note on this clone: The same CDR3 is also encoded by other DNA sequences in this sample. DNA of the CDR3: TGTGCCAGCAGTTCCCAGGGTCCCCCCTACGAGCAGTACTTC. Its protein is CASSSQGPPYEQYF. V usage is TRBV28 and J usage is TRBJ2-7, with D maybe TRBD1 (5 bases). Germline assignment: CDR1 MDHEN and CDR2 SYDVKM. V dropped 4 bases and J dropped 2 bases, with 12 bases sitting between them. There are 14 residues in the CDR3.

CDR3 DNA: TGTGCCAGTAGTGCGGATACAGGGGGGCGCACTGAAGCTTTCTTT. Its translation is CASSADTGGRTEAFF. The rearrangement links TRBV19 to TRBJ1-1, with 8 positions matching TRBD1. Germline-derived CDR1 and CDR2 are LNHDA and SQIVND (reference sequence). The CDR3 runs 15 residues. Trimming took 5 bases from V and 4 from J; bases not matched to a gene: 9.

CDR3 in DNA: TGTGCCAGCAGTTTTCTGGGGAAAGGGGATTCACCCCTCCACTTT. It codes for CASSFLGKGDSPLHF. V and J are TRBV27 and TRBJ1-6, with a weak D call TRBD1 (5 bases). V gave up 3 bases and J gave up 8 bases, with 14 bases separating them. Germline CDR1 reads MNHEY; CDR2 reads SMNVEV (reference sequence). This CDR3 has 15 residues.

The chain uses TRBV5-1 and TRBJ2-3; no clear D gene. The V gene lost 3 bases and the J gene lost 0 bases, with 11 bases spanning the gap. The CDR3 sequence is 15 residues long. The germline V gene has CDR1 SGHRS and CDR2 YFSETQ. The CDR3: CASSSVGPSTDTQYF. For the CDR3, the DNA is TGCGCCAGCAGCTCGGTCGGACCGAGCACAGATACGCAGTATTTT.

This chain uses TRBV5-1 with TRBJ2-1, with D possibly matching TRBD1 (5 bases). The CDR3 is 15 residues long. Germline CDR1 SGHRS, CDR2 YFSETQ. With 0 bases removed from V and 0 bases from J, the gap between germline ends came to 7 bases. Written as DNA, the CDR3 is TGCGCCAGCAGCTTGGTACAGGCCTCCTACAATGAGCAGTTCTTC. This gives the protein CASSLVQASYNEQFF.

This clone appeared once. The chain links TRBV6-6 to TRBJ2-2, with a tentative D call TRBD2 (5 bases). V lost 6 bases and J lost 1, with 12 bases in between. CDR1 and CDR2 from the germline V gene are MNHNY and SVGAGI (reference sequence). CDR3 length: 15 residues. This CDR3 is CASSVSRGNTGELFF. The CDR3 DNA reads as TGTGCCAGCAGCGTTAGTCGGGGGAACACCGGGGAGCTGTTTTTT.

The V call is TRBV27, the J call TRBJ2-6, with D maybe TRBD2 (6 bases). This CDR3 is 17 amino acids long. V lost 3 bases and J lost 0, with 12 bases in between. Germline CDR1 MNHEY, CDR2 SMNVEV (reference sequence). The chain's CDR3 is CASSFRAGRSGANVLTF. DNA for the CDR3: TGTGCCAGCAGTTTTAGAGCGGGCCGCTCTGGGGCCAACGTCCTGACTTTC.

V is TRBV5-1 and J is TRBJ1-2; possible D gene TRBD1, 6 bases. Germline loops: CDR1 SGHRS, CDR2 YFSETQ. With 4 bases removed from V and 8 bases from J, the gap between germline ends came to 18 bases. The CDR3 is 14 residues long. The CDR3 loop reads CASSDETGRSGYTF. The CDR3 bases are TGCGCCAGCAGCGACGAAACAGGGAGGAGCGGCTACACCTTC.

This CDR3 reads CASRRTERGQETQYF. The CDR3 DNA follows: TGTGCCAGCAGACGCACTGAGCGGGGCCAAGAGACCCAGTACTTC. The chain combines TRBV6-5 with TRBJ2-5; 7 nucleotides agree with TRBD2. V trimming: 6 bases; J trimming: 1 base; junction bases outside the gene matches: 8. This CDR3 spans 15 amino acids. CDR1 MNHEY and CDR2 SVGAGI come from the germline V gene.

This chain uses TRBV27 with TRBJ2-7; 8 nucleotides match TRBD2. Germline V gives CDR1 MNHEY, CDR2 SMNVEV (reference sequence). This CDR3 comprises 14 residues. V dropped 5 bases and J dropped 5; count of bases not matched to a gene: 8. The CDR3 region is CASSRWLAGDEQYF. The DNA of the CDR3 is TGTGCCAGCAGTAGATGGCTAGCGGGTGACGAGCAGTACTTC.

CDR3 residues: CASSVWQTINQPQHF. The CDR3 DNA reads TGTGCCAGCAGTGTCTGGCAGACTATCAATCAGCCCCAGCATTTT. This chain joins TRBV2 and TRBJ1-5; D is uncertain. V lost 4 bases, J lost 3 bases, and 13 bases lay in between. The CDR3 contains 15 residues. Germline CDR1 is SNHLY and CDR2 is FYNNEI.

The chain carries TRBV7-9 and TRBJ2-7; D remains unclear. V lost 2 bases to trimming and J lost 0 bases, with 8 bases between them. CDR3 size: 14 residues. Germline V gene sequence: CDR1 SEHNR, CDR2 FQNEAQ (reference sequence). CDR3 bases: TGTGCCAGCAGCTTATCTTGGGGCTCCTACGAGCAGTACTTC. It codes for CASSLSWGSYEQYF.

The chain carries TRBV7-9 and TRBJ1-6, with D hard to call. V was clipped by 5 bases and J by 7 bases, with 9 bases between them. Germline values: CDR1 SEHNR, CDR2 FQNEAQ (reference sequence). The CDR3 totals 13 residues. For the CDR3, the DNA is TGTGCCAGCAGCACTAGACAAAATTCACCCCTCCACTTT. Translation: CASSTRQNSPLHF. The full variable domain, its missing parts supplied by reference TRBV7-9 and TRBJ1-6, is DTGVSQNPRHKITKRGQNVTFRCDPISEHNRLYWYRQTLGQGPEFLTYFQNEAQLEKSRLLSDRFSAERPKGSFSTLEIQRTEQGDSAMYLCASSTRQNSPLHFGNGTRLTVT.

This chain uses TRBV5-1 with TRBJ2-3; no definite D call. CDR1 is SGHRS, CDR2 YFSETQ, per germline. The CDR3 contains 15 residues. The V and J ends lost 1 base and 3 bases respectively, with 12 bases between them. CDR3 loop: CASSLKGEATDTQYF. The CDR3 nucleotides are TGCGCCAGCAGCTTGAAGGGCGAGGCAACAGATACGCAGTATTTT. The full variable domain, its missing parts supplied by reference TRBV5-1 and TRBJ2-3, is KAGVTQTPRYLIKTRGQQVTLSCSPISGHRSVSWYQQTPGQGLQFLFEYFSETQRNKGNFPGRFSGRQFSNSRSEMNVSTLELGDSALYLCASSLKGEATDTQYFGPGTRLTVL.